This TCR beta chain stems from a study of blood T cell repertoires in COVID-19. Turning to the study itself: There were acute and convalescent COVID-19 samples, and they came from the United States, Italy and Spain. Sample material is recorded as cDNA or gDNA derived from T cells, B-cell-depleted T cells, or PBMCs.

Enrolled during active infection, Seattle patients were then followed longitudinally. V was trimmed by 3 bases and J by 0 bases, leaving 6 bases between them. This CDR3 is 13 amino acids long. Germline V lookup: CDR1 SGHNT, CDR2 YYREEE (reference sequence). Per the authors' pipeline: Amplification with reference gene primers provided the estimates of nucleated cell counts. Here immunoSEQ multiplex PCR was the method, and the copy in TCRdb shows in-frame clones only, minus some. The V and J calls and clone size are taken from that table; D and trimming were inferred from the DNA. The data hold approximately 530,000 clones, with 85% to 90% observed a single time.

The receptor comes from a woman between 50 and 59 years old with COVID-19, enrolled during active disease. The chain carries TRBV5-4 and TRBJ1-1; D is unresolved. The sequenced sample consisted of peripheral blood. CDR3: CASSSTLNTEAFF. CDR3 DNA: TGTGCCAGCAGCTCCACACTGAACACTGAAGCTTTCTTT.